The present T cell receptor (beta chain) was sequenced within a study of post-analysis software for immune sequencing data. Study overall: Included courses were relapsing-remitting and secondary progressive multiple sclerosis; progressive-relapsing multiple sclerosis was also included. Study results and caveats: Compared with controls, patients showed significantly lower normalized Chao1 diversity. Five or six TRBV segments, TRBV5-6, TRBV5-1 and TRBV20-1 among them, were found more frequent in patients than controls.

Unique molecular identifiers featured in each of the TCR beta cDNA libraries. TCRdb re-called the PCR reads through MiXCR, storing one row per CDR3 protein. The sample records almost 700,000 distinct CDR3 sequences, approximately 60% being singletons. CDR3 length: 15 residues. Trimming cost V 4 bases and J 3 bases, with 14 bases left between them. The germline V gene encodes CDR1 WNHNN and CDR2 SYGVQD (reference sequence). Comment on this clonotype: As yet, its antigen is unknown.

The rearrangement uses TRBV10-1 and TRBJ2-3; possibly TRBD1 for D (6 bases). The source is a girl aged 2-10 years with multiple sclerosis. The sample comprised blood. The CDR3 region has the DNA TGCGCCAGCAGTGCGACACAGGGTTCTACAGATACGCAGTATTTT. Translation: CASSATQGSTDTQYF.